Listed here are 25 T cell receptor beta chains from one sample, sequenced in a study of response to subunit inactivated influenza vaccine. TCRdb used MiXCR to reprocess the RT-PCR reads, holding one entry per CDR3 protein. Of 450,000 to 550,000 distinct CDR3 sequences in the sample, approximately 24% were seen once. Material: CD4+ T cells sorted from PBMCs, obtained 5 to 6 days after vaccination. These TCRs come from a man between 50 and 59 years old who received an inactivated influenza vaccine.

The V call is TRBV6-5, the J call TRBJ2-7; TRBD1 is a possible D gene (6 bases). Trimming cost V 2 bases and J 6 bases, with 14 bases left between them. The germline gives CDR1 MNHEY, CDR2 SVGAGI. The CDR3 covers 14 residues. The CDR3 sequence: CASSYTQGSSEQYF. The CDR3 DNA reads TGTGCCAGCAGTTACACACAGGGAAGTTCCGAGCAGTACTTC.

The chain uses TRBV5-1 and TRBJ1-2, with no clear D. Germline values: CDR1 SGHRS, CDR2 YFSETQ. The CDR3 extends over 14 amino acids. The V and J ends lost 2 bases and 4 bases respectively, with 12 bases between them. The CDR3 DNA reads TGCGCCAGCAGCTTTACACCGTTTTCCTATGGCTACACCTTC. Translation: CASSFTPFSYGYTF.

V and J are TRBV10-3 and TRBJ1-3, with 7 bases aligning to TRBD1. Germline V gene lookup returns CDR1 ENHRY and CDR2 SYGVKD. The CDR3 has 15 amino acids. Trimming removed 4 bases from V and 1 base from J; junction bases left unmatched: 4. The CDR3 loop reads CAISGQGISGNTIYF. In DNA form, the CDR3 reads TGTGCCATCAGTGGACAGGGTATTTCTGGAAACACCATATATTTT.

The chain is built from TRBV20-1 and TRBJ2-7; D gene uncertain. CDR1 and CDR2 (germline): DFQATT, SNEGSKA (reference sequence). V lost 0 bases and J 3 bases, leaving 12 bases between the germline ends. The CDR3 sequence is 14 residues long. As DNA, the CDR3 is TGCAGTGCTAGAGATCCCGCAGGTGGCTACGAGCAGTACTTC. Residues: CSARDPAGGYEQYF.

This clonotype was detected a few times. The chain combines TRBV24-1 with TRBJ1-2, with D perhaps matching TRBD1 (6 bases). Germline V gives CDR1 KGHDR, CDR2 SFDVKD. CDR3 length equals 13 residues. V shed 3 bases and J shed 8 bases, with 12 bases lying between them. CDR3 nucleotide sequence: TGTGCCACCAGTGATCAGGGGACGAAAGGCTACACCTTC. Translation: CATSDQGTKGYTF.

V usage is TRBV11-2 and J usage is TRBJ2-3; tentative D call: TRBD2 (6 bases). The CDR3 spans 14 residues. V lost 3 bases and J lost 5, with 12 bases in between. Germline V gives CDR1 SGHAT, CDR2 FQNNGV. CDR3 loop: CASSFSGGVDTQYF. The CDR3 DNA is TGTGCCAGCAGCTTTAGCGGTGGGGTAGATACGCAGTATTTT.

This clonotype was recorded a few times. V usage is TRBV11-2 and J usage is TRBJ1-2, with D tentatively TRBD1 (6 bases). The CDR3 length is 15 residues. Germline loops: CDR1 SGHAT, CDR2 FQNNGV. V was cut by 5 bases and J by 5 bases, with 18 bases left in between. CDR3 protein: CASSVGPTGTYGYTF. As DNA, the CDR3 is TGTGCCAGCAGCGTAGGCCCGACAGGTACTTATGGCTACACCTTC.

This clonotype was observed many times. The chain links TRBV30 to TRBJ2-7, with D hard to call. Germline lookup yields CDR1 GTSNPN and CDR2 SVGIG (reference sequence). CDR3 length: 11 amino acids. The ends were cut back, 1 base at V and 4 bases at J, with 5 bases in the middle. CDR3 bases: TGTGCCTGGAGTGCCATGTACGAGCAGTACTTC. Its protein product is CAWSAMYEQYF.

This clonotype was counted many times. The rearrangement joins TRBV29-1 to TRBJ2-7; tentative D call: TRBD2 (5 bases). The CDR3 runs to 12 residues. Germline assignment: CDR1 SQVTM and CDR2 ANQGSEA. The V gene lost 5 bases and the J gene lost 8 bases, with 16 bases spanning the gap. In nucleotides, the CDR3 is TGCAGCGTTTGGACGGATTCGGGAAAGCAGTACTTC. As protein: CSVWTDSGKQYF.

The rearrangement joins TRBV29-1 to TRBJ2-5; D may match TRBD1 or TRBD2 (5 bases each). Trimming removed 4 bases from V and 1 base from J, with 13 bases in between. The length of the CDR3 is 14 residues. CDR1 is SQVTM, CDR2 ANQGSEA, per germline. CDR3 loop: CSVGGRQSQETQYF. DNA for the CDR3: TGCAGCGTTGGGGGGAGACAGAGCCAAGAGACCCAGTACTTC.

There are a few counts of this clonotype. The V and J genes are TRBV20-1 and TRBJ2-2; D possibly corresponds to TRBD2 (5 bases). Germline CDR1 reads DFQATT; CDR2 reads SNEGSKA (reference sequence). The CDR3 spans 14 residues. The V end lost 6 bases, the J end lost 2 bases, and 13 bases lay between the germline ends. The CDR3 loop reads CSANRESNTGELFF. The CDR3 bases are TGCAGTGCAAATCGGGAAAGCAACACCGGGGAGCTGTTTTTT.

This clonotype was found a few times. The chain joins TRBV5-1 to TRBJ2-7, with D possibly being TRBD2 (6 bases). The V end was cut by 0 bases, the J end by 6 bases, with 13 bases between. Per the germline V gene, CDR1 is SGHRS and CDR2 is YFSETQ. The CDR3 contains 14 residues. CDR3 loop: CASSLGSGWGEQYF. The CDR3 DNA follows: TGCGCCAGCAGCTTGGGTAGCGGTTGGGGCGAGCAGTACTTC.

The chain has TRBV6-5 and TRBJ2-7; 9 bases are shared with TRBD1. The CDR3 runs to 12 residues. Unmatched junction bases numbered 5, after V lost 7 bases and J lost 7 bases. The germline V gene has CDR1 MNHEY and CDR2 SVGAGI. CDR3 sequence (DNA): TGTGCCAGCACGGGACAGGGTGAAGAGCAGTACTTC. It yields the protein CASTGQGEEQYF.

Written as DNA, the CDR3 is TGTGCCAGCAGCTTAGTGACGGGTAACACCGGGGAGCTGTTTTTT. Protein: CASSLVTGNTGELFF. J is TRBJ2-2 and V is TRBV7-2; D call uncertain. Germline assignment: CDR1 SGHTA and CDR2 FQGNSA. This CDR3 is 15 amino acids long. Trimming took 1 base from V and 2 from J, leaving 8 bases between them.

This clonotype occurred many times. The chain uses TRBV7-8 and TRBJ1-3, with 8 bases identical to TRBD1. Germline CDR1 and CDR2: SGHVS and FQNEAQ. After removal of 5 bases from V and 7 bases from J, the junction contained 10 bases not matched to a gene. The CDR3 spans 15 residues. In nucleotides, the CDR3 is TGTGCCAGCAGCACTCGGGACAGGCGTTCGAACACCATATATTTT. Translating gives CASSTRDRRSNTIYF.

In its sample, this clonotype was seen a few times. The chain combines TRBV10-3 with TRBJ2-7; no definite D call. Germline CDR1 ENHRY, CDR2 SYGVKD. V gave up 0 bases and J gave up 6 bases, with 9 bases separating them. The CDR3 is 13 residues long. The DNA of the CDR3 is TGTGCCATCAGTGAGTCTGAAAGGCTCGAGCAGTACTTC. Its translation is CAISESERLEQYF.

This clonotype was counted ten times or more. The rearrangement links TRBV20-1 to TRBJ1-5; 8 positions match TRBD1. V was pared by 6 bases and J by 2 bases, with 9 bases of the junction left unmatched. CDR3 length equals 15 residues. Germline lookup yields CDR1 DFQATT and CDR2 SNEGSKA (reference sequence). CDR3 in amino acids: CSACRTGRGNQPQHF. The CDR3 nucleotides read TGCAGTGCGTGTAGGACAGGGCGCGGCAATCAGCCCCAGCATTTT.

The chain uses TRBV20-1 and TRBJ2-5; the D gene could be TRBD1 or TRBD2 (6 bases each). The CDR3 is 12 residues long. V lost 6 bases, J lost 5 bases, and 13 bases lay in between. The germline V gene encodes CDR1 DFQATT and CDR2 SNEGSKA (reference sequence). The CDR3 nucleotides read TGCAGTGCCACCGGAGGGGGGGAGACCCAGTACTTC. Translating gives CSATGGGETQYF.

V usage is TRBV12-3 or TRBV12-4 and J usage is TRBJ2-2; D unclear. This CDR3 region has 11 residues. Trimming cost V 10 bases and J 3 bases, with 6 bases left between them. The chain's CDR3 is CANLYTGELFF. The CDR3 bases are TGTGCCAACTTATACACCGGGGAGCTGTTTTTT.

V is TRBV18 and J is TRBJ1-6; no clear D gene. The CDR3 is 14 residues long. Trimming cost V 2 bases and J 7 bases, with 9 bases left between them. Germline CDR1 is KGHSH and CDR2 is LQKENI. The CDR3 protein is CASSPGIRNSPLHF. The DNA of the CDR3 is TGTGCCAGCTCACCAGGGATTCGAAATTCACCCCTCCACTTT. Combining the CDR3 with reference TRBV18 and TRBJ1-6 gives the whole variable domain NAGVMQNPRHLVRRRGQEARLRCSPMKGHSHVYWYRQLPEEGLKFMVYLQKENIIDESGMPKERFSAEFPKEGPSILRIQQVVRGDSAAYFCASSPGIRNSPLHFGNGTRLTVT.

V gene TRBV20-1 combines with J gene TRBJ2-7; 9 positions agree with TRBD2. Trimming at V came to 1 base and at J to 6 bases, leaving 7 bases not matched to a gene. Germline values: CDR1 DFQATT, CDR2 SNEGSKA (reference sequence). This CDR3 is built from 14 residues. CDR3 sequence (DNA): TGCAGTGCTAGAGTTTCTAGCGGGAAGGTCGAGCAGTACTTC. It specifies CSARVSSGKVEQYF.

This clonotype appeared many times. J is TRBJ2-1 and V is TRBV6-2 or TRBV6-3; TRBD2 agrees at 8 bases. The CDR3 is made up of 15 amino acids. Germline assignment: CDR1 MNHEY and CDR2 SVGEGT. V lost 10 bases and J lost 4; bases outside the gene matches: 12. The CDR3 loop reads CATKLTGGPYNEQFF. Written as DNA, the CDR3 is TGTGCCACCAAGTTAACGGGAGGGCCATACAATGAGCAGTTCTTC.

This clonotype occurred a few times. The chain joins TRBV7-6 to TRBJ2-7; a weak D match, TRBD2 (6 bases). CDR1 and CDR2 (germline): SGHVS, FNYEAQ. This CDR3 is built from 15 residues. V was shortened by 0 bases and J by 4 bases, with 13 bases between the two germline ends. In nucleotides, the CDR3 is TGTGCCAGCAGCTTAGCGCACGGAGGGATTTACGAGCAGTACTTC. This sequence encodes CASSLAHGGIYEQYF.

The V call is TRBV7-2, the J call TRBJ1-2, with D maybe TRBD1 (6 bases). Germline lookup yields CDR1 SGHTA and CDR2 FQGNSA. V was cut by 1 base and J by 1 base, with 7 bases left in between. This CDR3 is 14 amino acids long. Here the CDR3 DNA reads TGTGCCAGCAGCTTAGAGGGGGTTAACTATGGCTACACCTTC. This codes for CASSLEGVNYGYTF.

The chain recombines TRBV7-2 with TRBJ1-1; D perhaps matches TRBD1 (5 bases). The ends were cut back, 6 bases at V and 3 bases at J, with 14 bases in the middle. Germline CDR1 is SGHTA and CDR2 is FQGNSA. The CDR3 is 14 residues long. The CDR3: CASSYYRRDTEAFF. DNA of the CDR3: TGTGCCAGCAGTTATTACAGGAGAGACACTGAAGCTTTCTTT.